Described below is a single T cell receptor (beta chain) sequence and its context. Its matching antigen is unknown. These donors, healthy bone marrow donors, were studied. The J segment lost 5 bases and the V segment lost 10 bases, leaving 12 bases of the junction unmatched. Germline CDR1 and CDR2: ENHRY and SYGVKD. The CDR3 is 15 residues long. PCR employed 60 Vbeta and 13 Jbeta primers. Per the authors' pipeline: Later, about 80 million unique TCR beta chains were counted in an analysis, and approximately 10 million of them were shared. The table came from immunoSEQ multiplex PCR; TCRdb's copy has only in-frame clones and leaves some out. V and J calls and clone size are those listed in that table; D and trimming were worked out from the DNA. In the table there are more than 100,000 clones, roughly 82% of which are singletons. The data derive from a study of cytomegalovirus exposure and HLA in healthy donors. Study results and caveats: One variant, a missense change in DCLRE1C, was linked in a later analysis to TCR beta V- and J-gene trimming.

This chain joins TRBV10-3 and TRBJ2-3; TRBD1 matches 10 bases. Material: PBMCs. The TCR sequence derives from a human donor in good health. CDR3 loop: CATRLGQGDLDTQYF. The CDR3 bases are TGTGCCACGAGACTTGGACAGGGGGATTTAGATACGCAGTATTTT.